This entry lists 18 T cell receptor beta chains sequenced from one sample in a study of blood T cell repertoires in COVID-19. TCRdb keeps only in-frame clones here, not all; method: immunoSEQ multiplex PCR. The sample has roughly 140,000 clones, roughly 88% seen once. Sequencing was carried out using PBMCs or T cells enriched from blood (not recorded which). Receptor source: a woman aged 30 to 39 with acute COVID-19.

The CDR3 region has the DNA TGTGCCAGCAGTTTAATTTCGACTAGCGGGAGGTTAAAGACCCAGTACTTC. Its translation is CASSLISTSGRLKTQYF. The gene calls are TRBV28 and TRBJ2-5; 13 bases agree with TRBD2. The germline V gene has CDR1 MDHEN and CDR2 SYDVKM. There are 17 residues in the CDR3. Trimming cost V 2 bases and J 6 bases; bases outside gene matches: 9.

V is TRBV7-2 and J is TRBJ1-1; D remains unclear. The CDR3 has 12 residues. Germline lookup yields CDR1 SGHTA and CDR2 FQGNSA. Trimming cost V 8 bases and J 4 bases, with 11 bases left between them. CDR3 DNA sequence: TGTGCCAGCGAGGGAGGCTCCACTGAAGCTTTCTTT. Translated: CASEGGSTEAFF.

The CDR3 region is CAWNRAGSSGNTIYF. The CDR3 DNA reads as TGTGCCTGGAATCGCGCGGGAAGCTCTGGAAACACCATATATTTT. The V and J genes are TRBV30 and TRBJ1-3; D unresolved. The CDR3 totals 15 residues. Trimming shortened V by 4 bases and J by 0 bases, and 13 bases separated the two germline ends. Germline values: CDR1 GTSNPN, CDR2 SVGIG (reference sequence).

V usage is TRBV19 and J usage is TRBJ2-3, with D tentatively TRBD2 (6 bases). CDR3 length: 16 residues. V gave up 4 bases and J gave up 7 bases, with 21 bases separating them. Germline CDR1 and CDR2: LNHDA and SQIVND (reference sequence). CDR3 protein: CASSNEGAAGMNTQYF. CDR3 bases: TGTGCCAGTAGTAATGAAGGCGCGGCGGGAATGAATACGCAGTATTTT.

This clone has just a few counts. This sequence joins TRBV18 and TRBJ2-7; the D is unclear. CDR1 is KGHSH, CDR2 LQKENI, per germline. Trimming stripped 0 bases from V and 3 bases from J, with 6 bases between. The CDR3 length is 13 residues. The CDR3 loop reads CASSPPALYEQYF. In DNA form, the CDR3 reads TGTGCCAGCTCACCACCGGCTCTCTACGAGCAGTACTTC.

The rearrangement joins TRBV19 to TRBJ1-5; possible D gene TRBD1, 5 bases. This CDR3 is 15 amino acids long. Germline V gene data show CDR1 as LNHDA and CDR2 as SQIVND (reference sequence). Trimming removed 7 bases at V and 0 bases at J, with 13 bases between. This CDR3 reads CASTTTAYSNQPQHF. As DNA, the CDR3 is TGTGCCAGTACCACGACAGCTTATAGCAATCAGCCCCAGCATTTT.

The J gene is TRBJ2-5, the V gene TRBV18, with a weak D call TRBD2 (5 bases). Germline CDR1 reads KGHSH; CDR2 reads LQKENI. This CDR3 has 17 amino acids. V lost 3 bases to trimming and J lost 2 bases, with 19 bases between them. CDR3 sequence: CASSPPGRAGWQETQYF. The CDR3 bases are TGTGCCAGCTCACCCCCGGGAAGGGCGGGCTGGCAAGAGACCCAGTACTTC.

The V and J genes are TRBV7-3 and TRBJ2-3, with 8 bases fitting TRBD2. J was trimmed by 6 bases and V by 4 bases; bases with no gene match: 12. Germline V CDR1 and CDR2: SGHTA, FQGTGA. The CDR3 totals 16 residues. CDR3 sequence (DNA): TGTGCCAGCAGCTCTGGACTAGCTGGGACTGCGGATACGCAGTATTTT. It yields the protein CASSSGLAGTADTQYF.

The CDR3 coding sequence is TGTGCCACCAGTAATCCGGGTTTGTCAGATACGCAGTATTTT. Amino acid sequence: CATSNPGLSDTQYF. The rearrangement joins TRBV24-1 to TRBJ2-3; unclear D gene. The CDR3 length is 14 residues. CDR1 is KGHDR and CDR2 is SFDVKD in the germline V gene. Trimming removed 6 bases at V and 4 bases at J, with 13 bases between.

The CDR3 bases are TGCAGCGTTGATTTAGGCAGGGGACCAGATACGCAGTATTTT. This codes for CSVDLGRGPDTQYF. The genes are TRBV29-1 and TRBJ2-3; D is perhaps TRBD1 (6 bases). The CDR3 covers 14 residues. V was cut by 3 bases and J by 4 bases, with 14 bases left in between. Germline CDR1 and CDR2: SQVTM and ANQGSEA.

The chain uses TRBV24-1 and TRBJ2-3; D not certain. This CDR3 is built from 14 residues. V gave up 0 bases and J gave up 0 bases, with 3 bases separating them. From germline, CDR1 is KGHDR and CDR2 SFDVKD. The CDR3 bases are TGTGCCACCAGTGATTTGGGCAGCACAGATACGCAGTATTTT. Residues: CATSDLGSTDTQYF.

This chain links TRBV6-2 or TRBV6-3 with TRBJ1-3; TRBD1 might be the D (5 bases). The V gene lost 3 bases and the J gene lost 9 bases, with 12 bases spanning the gap. The CDR3 runs 13 residues. Germline CDR1 reads MNHEY; CDR2 reads SVGEGT. The CDR3 is CASSYYFGGTIYF. Here the CDR3 DNA reads TGTGCCAGCAGTTATTACTTCGGGGGCACCATATATTTT.

This clone was seen a handful of times. The J gene is TRBJ2-5, the V gene TRBV2, with 14 positions matching TRBD2. The J segment lost 4 bases and the V segment lost 6 bases, leaving 4 bases of the junction unmatched. There are 15 residues in the CDR3. Looked up from germline, CDR1 is SNHLY and CDR2 is FYNNEI. CDR3 sequence reads: CASRRGTSGGETQYF. CDR3 nucleotides: TGTGCCAGCAGGCGCGGGACTAGCGGGGGAGAGACCCAGTACTTC.

J is TRBJ2-1 and V is TRBV6-1, with TRBD2 matching over 11 bases. The germline V gene has CDR1 MNHNS and CDR2 SASEGT. Losses at the gene ends were 3 bases for V and 3 bases for J; bases not matched to a gene: 4. This CDR3 contains 16 residues. Written as DNA, the CDR3 is TGTGCCAGCAGTGATTCAACTAGCGGGGGCTACAATGAGCAGTTCTTC. Its translation is CASSDSTSGGYNEQFF.

The rearrangement links TRBV24-1 to TRBJ1-5; weak D call: TRBD1 (6 bases). The CDR3 extends over 15 amino acids. V lost 3 bases and J 3 bases, leaving 11 bases between the germline ends. Germline values: CDR1 KGHDR, CDR2 SFDVKD. The CDR3 DNA is TGTGCCACCAGTGATGGGAGGGGGACCAATCAGCCCCAGCATTTT. Its protein product is CATSDGRGTNQPQHF.

This chain connects TRBV28 to TRBJ1-3, with 7 bases aligning to TRBD1. Unmatched junction bases numbered 11, after V lost 3 bases and J lost 3 bases. CDR1 is MDHEN and CDR2 is SYDVKM in the germline V gene. This CDR3 is 17 amino acids long. The CDR3 region is CASSLPGQLWYGNTIYF. In DNA form, the CDR3 reads TGTGCCAGCAGTTTGCCGGGACAGCTTTGGTATGGAAACACCATATATTTT.

V and J are TRBV11-2 and TRBJ2-3; a possible D gene is TRBD2 (5 bases). The CDR3 is made up of 15 amino acids. Germline CDR1 reads SGHAT; CDR2 reads FQNNGV. The V end was cut by 1 base, the J end by 0 bases, with 8 bases between. CDR3 residues: CASSLARGSTDTQYF. Written as DNA, the CDR3 is TGTGCCAGCAGCTTAGCCCGGGGAAGCACAGATACGCAGTATTTT.

The rearrangement joins TRBV2 to TRBJ1-5; D ambiguous. V lost 3 bases and J 2 bases, leaving 14 bases between the germline ends. Germline V gives CDR1 SNHLY, CDR2 FYNNEI. This CDR3 is built from 16 residues. The CDR3 sequence is CASSDLGTLGNQPQHF. The CDR3 nucleotides are TGTGCCAGCAGTGATCTCGGTACGCTAGGCAATCAGCCCCAGCATTTT. The whole variable domain, remainder taken from reference TRBV2 and TRBJ1-5, is EPEVTQTPSHQVTQMGQEVILRCVPISNHLYFYWYRQILGQKVEFLVSFYNNEISEKSEIFDDQFSVERPDGSNFTLKIRSTKLEDSAMYFCASSDLGTLGNQPQHFGDGTRLSIL.